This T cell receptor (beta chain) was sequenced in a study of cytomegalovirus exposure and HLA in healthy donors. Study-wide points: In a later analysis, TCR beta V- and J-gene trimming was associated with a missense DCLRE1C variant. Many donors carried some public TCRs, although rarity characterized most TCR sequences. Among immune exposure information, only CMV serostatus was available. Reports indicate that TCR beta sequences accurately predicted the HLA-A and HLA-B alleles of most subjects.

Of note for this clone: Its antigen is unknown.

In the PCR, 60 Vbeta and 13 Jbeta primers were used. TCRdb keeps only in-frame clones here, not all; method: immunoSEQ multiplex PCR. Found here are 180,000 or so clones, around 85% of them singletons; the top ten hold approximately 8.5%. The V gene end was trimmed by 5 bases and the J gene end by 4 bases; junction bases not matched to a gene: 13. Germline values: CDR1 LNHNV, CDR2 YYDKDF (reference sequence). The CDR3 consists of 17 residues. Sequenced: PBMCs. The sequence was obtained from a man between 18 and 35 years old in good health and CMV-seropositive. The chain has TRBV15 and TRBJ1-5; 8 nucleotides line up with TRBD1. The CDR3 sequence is CATSSEFRGTGNQPQHF. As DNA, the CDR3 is TGTGCCACCAGCTCCGAGTTTCGCGGGACAGGAAATCAGCCCCAGCATTTT.